This T cell receptor beta chain came from a study of T cells in Graves' hyperthyroidism and ophthalmopathy. About this clonotype: The antigen remains unidentified.

An absence of ophthalmopathy progression within 18 months meant stable Graves' hyperthyroidism. The study enrolled patients aged 18 to 65 with newly diagnosed hyperthyroidism of under 2 months' duration. It was uncontrolled infection, other autoimmune disease, pregnancy or lactation that excluded patients. RNA transcripts yielded amplified TCR beta CDR3 regions. During a first-round RT-PCR of the TCR CDR3, the HTBI primer set was used. TCRdb fed the multiplex PCR reads into MiXCR, producing one record per CDR3 protein. The sample includes under 700,000 distinct CDR3 sequences, approximately 15% of them seen just once. Germline CDR1 and CDR2: DFQATT and SNEGSKA (reference sequence). Trimming removed 3 bases from V and 0 bases from J; junction bases left unmatched: 7. This CDR3 region has 17 residues. Study results and caveats: Stable hyperthyroidism and ophthalmopathy were separated using 13 V-J signatures.

This sequence was found in a woman aged 18-29 years with Graves' hyperthyroidism. Source material: blood. The chain combines TRBV20-1 with TRBJ2-3; 12 bases are a match to TRBD2. The chain's CDR3 is CSASTSGGPRSTDTQYF. As DNA, the CDR3 is TGCAGTGCTAGTACTAGCGGGGGGCCGCGGAGCACAGATACGCAGTATTTT.